These 24 T cell receptor beta chains came from one sample sequenced in a study of blood T cell repertoires in COVID-19. TCRdb's copy holds only in-frame clones and misses some; the assay was immunoSEQ multiplex PCR. The sample lists some 300,000 clones; about nine tenths were seen once. Sequenced input: PBMCs or T cells enriched from blood (not recorded which). The receptor set was obtained from a woman in her twenties or thirties who had recovered from COVID-19.

This chain links TRBV19 with TRBJ2-1, with 8 bases aligning to TRBD2. The germline V gene has CDR1 LNHDA and CDR2 SQIVND (reference sequence). This CDR3 contains 15 residues. J was trimmed by 7 bases and V by 2 bases; bases with no gene match: 7. DNA of the CDR3: TGTGCCAGTAGTATACCTAGCGGGTATATAAATGAGCAGTTCTTC. This encodes CASSIPSGYINEQFF.

The chain recombines TRBV7-8 with TRBJ1-2; possibly TRBD1 for D (5 bases). Trimming took off 5 bases at V and 4 bases at J, with 23 bases between the two ends. This CDR3 comprises 17 residues. CDR1 is SGHVS, CDR2 FQNEAQ, per germline. The CDR3 sequence: CASSKRENVGGGYGYTF. Written as DNA, the CDR3 is TGTGCCAGCAGCAAAAGGGAAAACGTGGGGGGAGGCTATGGCTACACCTTC.

With regard to this clone: The junction departs from the called germline gene at one end, perhaps through a read error. The gene calls are TRBV6-5 and TRBJ1-2, with D possibly being TRBD1 (6 bases). CDR1 and CDR2 from the germline V gene are MNHEY and SVGAGI. The CDR3 has 14 residues. The CDR3 region is CASRYSTGWGGYTF. The DNA for the CDR3 is TGTGCCAGCCGTTATTCCACAGGGTGGGGTGGCTACACCTTC.

The chain is built from TRBV5-6 and TRBJ1-2, with D unresolved. The CDR3 loop spans 14 amino acids. Trimming shortened V by 0 bases and J by 7 bases, and 13 bases separated the two germline ends. In germline, CDR1 is SGHDT, CDR2 YYEEEE. CDR3 sequence: CASSLGEGLRGYTF. Here the CDR3 DNA reads TGTGCCAGCAGCTTGGGTGAGGGTTTGCGTGGCTACACCTTC.

This clone was seen a few times. J is TRBJ2-7 and V is TRBV7-8; a possible D gene is TRBD1 (7 bases). V dropped 1 base and J dropped 4 bases, with 11 bases sitting between them. There are 14 residues in the CDR3. Germline CDR1 and CDR2: SGHVS and FQNEAQ. CDR3: CASSLGPGGYEQYF. DNA for the CDR3: TGTGCCAGCAGCTTAGGCCCAGGGGGGTACGAGCAGTACTTC.

The chain employs TRBV4-3 and TRBJ2-1; 9 bases line up with TRBD2. Germline values: CDR1 LGHNA, CDR2 YSLEER. The CDR3 extends over 18 amino acids. The trim removed 0 bases at V and 6 bases at J, leaving 12 bases unmatched. The CDR3 DNA reads TGCGCCAGCAGCCAAGATTTACCGCGGGAGGGGTCCCGCAATGAGCAGTTCTTC. Amino acids: CASSQDLPREGSRNEQFF.

This clone appeared a single time. The rearrangement links TRBV7-2 to TRBJ1-1; D perhaps matches TRBD1 (5 bases). The CDR3 is made up of 15 amino acids. The germline CDR1 and CDR2 sequences are SGHTA and FQGNSA. Trimming stripped 1 base from V and 0 bases from J, with 9 bases between. CDR3 sequence reads: CASSLVDRMNTEAFF. In DNA form, the CDR3 reads TGTGCCAGCAGCTTAGTTGACAGAATGAACACTGAAGCTTTCTTT. The variable domain in full, with the rest retrieved from reference TRBV7-2 and TRBJ1-1, is GAGVSQSPSNKVTEKGKDVELRCDPISGHTALYWYRQSLGQGLEFLIYFQGNSAPDKSGLPSDRFSAERTGGSVSTLTIQRTQQEDSAVYLCASSLVDRMNTEAFFGQGTRLTVV.

This chain connects TRBV27 to TRBJ2-7, with 8 positions matching TRBD1. Per the germline V gene, CDR1 is MNHEY and CDR2 is SMNVEV (reference sequence). Trimming removed 4 bases from V and 2 bases from J; junction bases left unmatched: 7. CDR3 size: 15 residues. The CDR3 reads CASSYSRDRTYEQYF. The DNA for the CDR3 is TGTGCCAGCAGTTATTCCCGGGACAGGACCTACGAGCAGTACTTC.

V and J are TRBV5-1 and TRBJ1-6, with a weak D call TRBD1 (5 bases). This CDR3 contains 13 residues. The germline V and J ends were trimmed by 7 bases and 10 bases, with 15 bases remaining between them. Germline V gene lookup returns CDR1 SGHRS and CDR2 YFSETQ. This CDR3 reads CASGDLRGSPLHF. The CDR3, as DNA: TGCGCCAGCGGGGACTTAAGAGGATCACCCCTCCACTTT.

The chain links TRBV19 to TRBJ1-1; 8 bases align to TRBD1. CDR1 and CDR2 from the germline V gene are LNHDA and SQIVND (reference sequence). V shed 7 bases and J 5 bases; nucleotides not matched to a gene: 3. The CDR3 has 12 residues. This CDR3 reads CASTDRGTEAFF. In nucleotides, the CDR3 is TGTGCCAGTACCGACAGGGGAACTGAAGCTTTCTTT.

CDR3: CASSRTGTSFYTF. In DNA, the CDR3 is TGTGCCAGCAGCCGGACAGGGACAAGTTTCTACACCTTC. The chain links TRBV6-5 to TRBJ1-2, with TRBD1 identical over 8 bases. Germline assignment: CDR1 MNHEY and CDR2 SVGAGI. The CDR3 sequence is 13 residues long. Germline trimming cut 6 bases from V and 10 bases from J; bases unmatched to any gene: 10.

V and J are TRBV5-1 and TRBJ1-1; D not certain. Per the germline V gene, CDR1 is SGHRS and CDR2 is YFSETQ. V was pared by 2 bases and J by 3 bases, with 8 bases between. The CDR3 has 13 amino acids. This CDR3 reads CASSLGSDTEAFF. The CDR3 DNA follows: TGCGCCAGCAGCTTAGGGAGTGACACTGAAGCTTTCTTT.

This clone was counted once. V usage is TRBV2 and J usage is TRBJ1-1, with D maybe TRBD1 (6 bases). Trimming pared 1 base from V and 4 bases from J, leaving 10 bases between. Germline V gives CDR1 SNHLY, CDR2 FYNNEI. The CDR3 has 14 amino acids. As DNA, the CDR3 is TGTGCCAGCAGTGAAGTGAGAGGGGGCACTGAAGCTTTCTTT. This translates into CASSEVRGGTEAFF.

The V call is TRBV4-2, the J call TRBJ2-4; tentative D call: TRBD2 (5 bases). Germline loops: CDR1 LGHNA, CDR2 YNFKEQ. The CDR3 is made up of 15 amino acids. V gave up 0 bases and J gave up 8 bases, with 14 bases separating them. Written as DNA, the CDR3 is TGTGCCAGCAGCCAAGATGGTCGGGGTGGAGACATTCAGTACTTC. Translating gives CASSQDGRGGDIQYF.

The V call is TRBV12-3 or TRBV12-4, the J call TRBJ2-1; a weak D match, TRBD2 (5 bases). The CDR3 has 11 residues. Trimming left V 3 bases short and J 8 bases short, with 5 bases between. The CDR3 sequence is CASSFGDEQFF. The CDR3 DNA follows: TGTGCCAGCAGTTTCGGGGATGAGCAGTTCTTC.

The J gene is TRBJ1-1, the V gene TRBV2; D is possibly TRBD1 (5 bases). Germline loops: CDR1 SNHLY, CDR2 FYNNEI. The V end was cut by 4 bases, the J end by 1 base, with 10 bases between. This CDR3 is built from 14 residues. CDR3 residues: CASSVQGPNTEAFF. The CDR3 region has the DNA TGTGCCAGCAGTGTGCAGGGCCCGAACACTGAAGCTTTCTTT.

This chain connects TRBV5-8 to TRBJ2-7; D possibly corresponds to TRBD2 (5 bases). Per germline, CDR1 SGHTS and CDR2 YDEGEE. Trimming left V 2 bases short and J 1 base short, with 7 bases between. This CDR3 comprises 13 residues. CDR3 nucleotides: TGTGCCAGCAGCTTCGAGGGTTCCTACGAGCAGTACTTC. It translates to CASSFEGSYEQYF.

This clone was picked up one time. The chain recombines TRBV19 with TRBJ1-1; D uncertain. V lost 2 bases, J lost 1 base, and 5 bases lay in between. The V gene's germline CDR1 is LNHDA and CDR2 SQIVND (reference sequence). The length of the CDR3 is 13 residues. The CDR3 region has the DNA TGTGCCAGTAGTATAACCAGGAACACTGAAGCTTTCTTT. Amino acids: CASSITRNTEAFF. Supplemented by reference TRBV19 and TRBJ1-1, the full variable domain reads DGGITQSPKYLFRKEGQNVTLSCEQNLNHDAMYWYRQDPGQGLRLIYYSQIVNDFQKGDIAEGYSVSREKKESFPLTVTSAQKNPTAFYLCASSITRNTEAFFGQGTRLTVV.

The CDR3 region is CAWSVSSDRGIDTQYF. The CDR3 DNA is TGTGCCTGGAGTGTTTCGTCGGACAGGGGAATAGATACGCAGTATTTT. The chain is built from TRBV30 and TRBJ2-3; 9 bases match TRBD1. The junction had 9 bases not matched to a gene; V was cut back by 0 bases and J by 5 bases. The V gene's germline CDR1 is GTSNPN and CDR2 SVGIG (reference sequence). CDR3 length: 16 residues.

V and J are TRBV5-1 and TRBJ2-3; 11 bases map to TRBD2. V trimming: 3 bases; J trimming: 0 bases; junction bases outside the gene matches: 15. Germline V gene data show CDR1 as SGHRS and CDR2 as YFSETQ. CDR3 size: 20 residues. The CDR3 sequence is CASSSRGGLAGSLSTDTQYF. CDR3 in DNA: TGCGCCAGCAGCTCTAGGGGTGGACTAGCGGGTTCCCTTAGCACAGATACGCAGTATTTT.

This rearrangement joins TRBV10-1 to TRBJ2-2; 8 bases map to TRBD1. CDR1 WNHNN and CDR2 SYGVQD come from the germline V gene (reference sequence). V lost 4 bases to trimming and J lost 3 bases; unmatched junction nucleotides: 7. The CDR3 loop spans 16 amino acids. CDR3 in DNA: TGCGCCAGCAGTGGGGTGGGACAGGCCTACACCGGGGAGCTGTTTTTT. This translates into CASSGVGQAYTGELFF.

The chain recombines TRBV6-5 with TRBJ1-2; D is undetermined. V lost 6 bases and J lost 8, with 13 bases in between. The CDR3 sequence is 12 residues long. The germline gives CDR1 MNHEY, CDR2 SVGAGI. In nucleotides, the CDR3 is TGTGCCAGCAGCCAGGTGGGCAGCGGCTACACCTTC. It specifies CASSQVGSGYTF.

This rearrangement joins TRBV2 to TRBJ2-2, with 9 bases that match TRBD1. V was pared by 1 base and J by 1 base, with 1 base of the junction left unmatched. This CDR3 contains 16 residues. The germline V gene encodes CDR1 SNHLY and CDR2 FYNNEI. The CDR3 DNA is TGTGCCAGCAGTGAAGGACAGGGGGGGAACACCGGGGAGCTGTTTTTT. This sequence encodes CASSEGQGGNTGELFF.

This chain links TRBV3-1 (or the pseudogene TRBV3-2) with TRBJ1-5; D call uncertain. The germline V gene has CDR1 LGHDT and CDR2 YNNKEL (reference sequence). With 0 bases removed from V and 5 bases from J, the gap between germline ends came to 5 bases. The CDR3 spans 13 residues. The CDR3 nucleotides read TGTGCCAGCAGCCAAGATCCTTATCAGCCCCAGCATTTT. This gives the protein CASSQDPYQPQHF.